Below, 20 T cell receptor beta chains from the same sample are listed, as sequenced in a study of beta chain features in type 1 diabetes. TCRB transcripts that were expressed got sequenced, as all of the isolated RNA had been reverse transcribed. The data were produced by immunoSEQ multiplex PCR, yet TCRdb's version contains in-frame clones alone and is incomplete. The data contain under 250,000 clones, about 14% of them singletons. The sample comprised naive CD4+ T cells from blood. The receptors were sampled from a woman aged 40 to 55 in good health.

This clone has a handful of counts. The chain is built from TRBV5-4 and TRBJ2-3; 11 positions match TRBD1. This CDR3 is built from 16 residues. V lost 4 bases to trimming and J lost 2 bases; unmatched junction nucleotides: 6. Per the germline V gene, CDR1 is SGHNT and CDR2 is YYREEE (reference sequence). CDR3 DNA sequence: TGTGCCAGCAGCCCCCGGACAGGGGGCTTCACAGATACGCAGTATTTT. This translates into CASSPRTGGFTDTQYF. Full variable domain (outside the CDR3, taken from reference TRBV5-4 and TRBJ2-3): ETGVTQSPTHLIKTRGQQVTLRCSSQSGHNTVSWYQQALGQGPQFIFQYYREEENGRGNFPPRFSGLQFPNYSSELNVNALELDDSALYLCASSPRTGGFTDTQYFGPGTRLTVL.

This clone was counted a few times. Written as DNA, the CDR3 is TGTGCCAGCAGCCAAAACTCAGGCGGCTACACCTTC. Its translation is CASSQNSGGYTF. The V gene is TRBV14, the J gene TRBJ1-2; D gene uncertain. This CDR3 is built from 12 residues. The germline gives CDR1 SGHDN, CDR2 FVKESK. Trimming took off 2 bases at V and 8 bases at J, with 9 bases between the two ends.

This clone has more than one count but fewer than ten. The CDR3 region is CATSRGPGDSYEQYF. Written as DNA, the CDR3 is TGTGCCACCAGCAGAGGGCCAGGGGATTCGTACGAGCAGTACTTC. This chain connects TRBV15 to TRBJ2-7; possibly TRBD1 for D (6 bases). There are 15 residues in the CDR3. V shed 1 base and J shed 4 bases, with 14 bases lying between them. Germline-derived CDR1 and CDR2 are LNHNV and YYDKDF (reference sequence).

This clone was seen a handful of times. J is TRBJ1-5 and V is TRBV6-5; D gene uncertain. CDR1 and CDR2 (germline): MNHEY, SVGAGI. The CDR3 contains 15 residues. V gave up 6 bases and J gave up 0 bases, with 12 bases separating them. CDR3 nucleotide sequence: TGTGCCAGCAGGCGCGATCGGTATAGCAATCAGCCCCAGCATTTT. Encoded protein: CASRRDRYSNQPQHF.

This clone turned up a few times. This chain joins TRBV10-1 and TRBJ2-5, with a tentative D call TRBD2 (5 bases). Trimming removed 3 bases from V and 3 bases from J, with 14 bases in between. This CDR3 contains 15 residues. Germline loops: CDR1 WNHNN, CDR2 SYGVQD (reference sequence). The CDR3 sequence: CASSDSGVGKETQYF. The CDR3 DNA reads as TGCGCCAGCAGTGATTCTGGCGTCGGGAAAGAGACCCAGTACTTC.

The chain uses TRBV19 and TRBJ2-7; D is undetermined. Germline V lookup: CDR1 LNHDA, CDR2 SQIVND (reference sequence). V shed 0 bases and J shed 5 bases, with 14 bases lying between them. This CDR3 is 15 amino acids long. The chain's CDR3 is CASSIEGRPWDEQYF. The DNA of the CDR3 is TGTGCCAGTAGTATAGAAGGCAGGCCATGGGACGAGCAGTACTTC. Drawing the rest from reference TRBV19 and TRBJ2-7, the complete variable domain is DGGITQSPKYLFRKEGQNVTLSCEQNLNHDAMYWYRQDPGQGLRLIYYSQIVNDFQKGDIAEGYSVSREKKESFPLTVTSAQKNPTAFYLCASSIEGRPWDEQYFGPGTRLTVT.

This clone was found a few times. The chain has TRBV7-2 and TRBJ2-7; tentatively, D is TRBD1 (6 bases). This CDR3 is built from 13 residues. V lost 1 base, J lost 9 bases, and 13 bases lay in between. In germline, CDR1 is SGHTA, CDR2 FQGNSA. The CDR3 DNA follows: TGTGCCAGCAGCTTAGGGCGACAGGACGGGCAGTACTTC. Translation gives CASSLGRQDGQYF. The whole variable domain, filled in from reference TRBV7-2 and TRBJ2-7, reads GAGVSQSPSNKVTEKGKDVELRCDPISGHTALYWYRQSLGQGLEFLIYFQGNSAPDKSGLPSDRFSAERTGGSVSTLTIQRTQQEDSAVYLCASSLGRQDGQYFGPGTRLTVT.

V gene TRBV5-1 combines with J gene TRBJ2-3; no clear D gene. The CDR3 spans 14 residues. CDR1 is SGHRS and CDR2 is YFSETQ in the germline V gene. Trimming took 0 bases from V and 3 from J, leaving 8 bases between them. CDR3 sequence reads: CASSLVSDTDTQYF. The CDR3 region has the DNA TGCGCCAGCAGCTTGGTGTCAGATACAGATACGCAGTATTTT.

This clone was observed at least ten times. This chain links TRBV29-1 with TRBJ2-6; D is unclear. Germline V lookup: CDR1 SQVTM, CDR2 ANQGSEA. This CDR3 spans 14 amino acids. Trimming took off 6 bases at V and 1 base at J, with 10 bases between the two ends. CDR3 residues: CSVSHGSGANVLTF. For the CDR3, the DNA is TGCAGCGTATCTCACGGGTCTGGGGCCAACGTCCTGACTTTC.

The rearrangement joins TRBV5-1 to TRBJ2-7; D not certain. CDR1 SGHRS and CDR2 YFSETQ come from the germline V gene. V gave up 8 bases and J gave up 3 bases, with 15 bases separating them. This CDR3 region has 13 residues. The CDR3 bases are TGCGCCAGTTCAGGATCTTCTGGCTACGAGCAGTACTTC. Its translation: CASSGSSGYEQYF.

The chain is built from TRBV5-1 and TRBJ2-7, with 8 bases aligning to TRBD2. V dropped 3 bases and J dropped 6; count of bases not matched to a gene: 5. The CDR3 length is 13 residues. Germline V gene sequence: CDR1 SGHRS, CDR2 YFSETQ. For the CDR3, the DNA is TGCGCCAGCAGCTCGGGGGGGCAGGGCGAGCAGTACTTC. Encoded protein: CASSSGGQGEQYF.

This clone has ten or more counts. This chain links TRBV5-4 with TRBJ2-4, with D perhaps TRBD1 (5 bases). Germline CDR1 is SGHNT and CDR2 is YYREEE (reference sequence). Trimming stripped 0 bases from V and 2 bases from J, with 6 bases between. The CDR3 runs to 14 residues. The CDR3 DNA reads TGTGCCAGCAGCTTGGAGGGGACCAAAAACATTCAGTACTTC. Amino acid sequence: CASSLEGTKNIQYF.

This clone has only a few counts. V and J are TRBV19 and TRBJ2-6; TRBD1 matches 7 bases. The CDR3 covers 15 residues. After removal of 11 bases from V and 0 bases from J, the junction contained 7 bases not matched to a gene. CDR1 is LNHDA and CDR2 is SQIVND in the germline V gene (reference sequence). In nucleotides, the CDR3 is TGTGCCTGTCTCGCAGGGGGCTCTGGGGCCAACGTCCTGACTTTC. As protein: CACLAGGSGANVLTF.

This clone was observed a few times. The chain is built from TRBV5-1 and TRBJ2-7; the match to TRBD1 covers 9 bases. Germline-derived CDR1 and CDR2 are SGHRS and YFSETQ. Trimming cost V 5 bases and J 3 bases; bases outside gene matches: 3. The CDR3 covers 13 residues. CDR3 sequence (DNA): TGCGCCAGCAGACCGACAGGGGGCTACGAGCAGTACTTC. The encoded protein is CASRPTGGYEQYF.

The genes are TRBV27 and TRBJ2-3, with D possibly TRBD2 on 5 matching bases. The CDR3 covers 14 residues. The germline V gene encodes CDR1 MNHEY and CDR2 SMNVEV (reference sequence). Trimming left V 2 bases short and J 5 bases short, with 11 bases between. The CDR3 region has the DNA TGTGCCAGCAGTTTAAGCGGTCGGAAAGATACGCAGTATTTT. Its protein is CASSLSGRKDTQYF.

V gene TRBV6-1 combines with J gene TRBJ1-1; D possibly corresponds to TRBD1 (5 bases). The germline V gene encodes CDR1 MNHNS and CDR2 SASEGT. Trimming removed 1 base at V and 6 bases at J, with 9 bases between. The CDR3 consists of 13 residues. CDR3 in DNA: TGTGCCAGCAGTGAAGTTTTGACAGCTGAAGCTTTCTTT. It encodes CASSEVLTAEAFF.

This clone was seen a few times. The chain combines TRBV5-1 with TRBJ2-7, with TRBD1 matching over 12 bases. J lost 4 bases, V lost 5 bases, and 4 bases had no gene match. The germline V gene has CDR1 SGHRS and CDR2 YFSETQ. CDR3 length: 14 amino acids. CDR3 nucleotides: TGCGCCAGCAGGCCGGGACAGGGGGCTTACGAGCAGTACTTC. As protein: CASRPGQGAYEQYF.

This clone was observed a few times. The chain uses TRBV18 and TRBJ1-2; a possible D gene is TRBD1 (6 bases). This CDR3 is 14 amino acids long. Germline-derived CDR1 and CDR2 are KGHSH and LQKENI. The V end lost 3 bases, the J end lost 7 bases, and 15 bases lay between the germline ends. CDR3 in DNA: TGTGCCAGCTCACCGGTAGGCAGGGGAAGTGGCTACACCTTC. The encoded protein is CASSPVGRGSGYTF. Complete variable domain (other parts from reference TRBV18 and TRBJ1-2): NAGVMQNPRHLVRRRGQEARLRCSPMKGHSHVYWYRQLPEEGLKFMVYLQKENIIDESGMPKERFSAEFPKEGPSILRIQQVVRGDSAAYFCASSPVGRGSGYTFGSGTRLTVV.

The chain couples TRBV7-2 to TRBJ1-1; D perhaps matches TRBD1 (5 bases). The V and J ends lost 5 bases and 4 bases respectively, with 11 bases between them. This CDR3 spans 13 amino acids. Looked up from germline, CDR1 is SGHTA and CDR2 is FQGNSA. The CDR3 here is CASSQAGGTEAFF. The CDR3 nucleotides read TGTGCCAGCAGCCAGGCGGGGGGCACTGAAGCTTTCTTT.

This sequence joins TRBV4-3 and TRBJ2-1; D is undetermined. The CDR3 is 14 residues long. V was clipped by 2 bases and J by 3 bases, with 8 bases between them. Germline-derived CDR1 and CDR2 are LGHNA and YSLEER. As DNA, the CDR3 is TGCGCCAGCAGCCAAACAGTCGGCTACAATGAGCAGTTCTTC. Translated: CASSQTVGYNEQFF.